This TCR beta chain emerged from a study of T-cell reconstitution after alpha-beta-depleted transplantation in children. Broader study findings: Newly produced T cells mostly provided counts and TCRbeta diversity after one year, as hyperexpanded clones declined. Recipient T cells and thymic progenitors that survived were the source of the high TCRbeta diversity seen at day 60 in some patients.

Unique molecular identifiers were incorporated into the prepared TCRbeta library. TCRdb called the PCR reads again in MiXCR, with one record for every CDR3 protein. The table shows hundreds of thousands of distinct CDR3 sequences, with 20% to 25% occurring only once. The CDR3 loop spans 16 amino acids. V trimming: 5 bases; J trimming: 6 bases; junction bases outside the gene matches: 10. CDR1 is SGHTA, CDR2 FQGNSA, per germline. This clonotype showed up many times. Its target is not known. The gene calls are TRBV7-2 and TRBJ1-4, with 9 bases that match TRBD1. The clonotype originates from a boy under two years old who had a stem cell transplant for acute myeloid leukemia, so the T cells may come from the graft donor. Sequences were derived from PBMCs, mostly from graft donor cells, sampled 360 days after TCRalphabeta/CD19-depleted stem cell transplant. The CDR3 region has the DNA TGTGCCAGCAGCATTACAGGGGGCCGCGGGGATGAAAAACTGTTTTTT. This encodes CASSITGGRGDEKLFF.